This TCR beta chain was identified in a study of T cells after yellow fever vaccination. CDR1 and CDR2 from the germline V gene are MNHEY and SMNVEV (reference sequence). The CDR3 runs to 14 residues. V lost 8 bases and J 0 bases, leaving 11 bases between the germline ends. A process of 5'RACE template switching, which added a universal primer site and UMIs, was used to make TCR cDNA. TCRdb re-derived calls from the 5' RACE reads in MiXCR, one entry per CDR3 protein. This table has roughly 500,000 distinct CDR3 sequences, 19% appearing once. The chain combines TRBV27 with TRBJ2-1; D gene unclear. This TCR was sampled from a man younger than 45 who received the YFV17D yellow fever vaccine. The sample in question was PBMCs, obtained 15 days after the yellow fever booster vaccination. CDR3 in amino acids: CASAGAYSYNEQFF. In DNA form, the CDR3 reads TGTGCCAGCGCCGGAGCATACTCCTACAATGAGCAGTTCTTC.